One sample yielded the 12 T cell receptor beta chains listed below, sequenced in a study of blood T cells in healthy people across ages. A second PCR of 7 to 11 cycles used a sample-barcoded 5' primer and a J-beta primer mix. MiXCR, applied by TCRdb to the 5' RACE reads, yields one record per CDR3 protein. Here the sample spans 1.5 million to 2 million distinct CDR3 sequences, about 28% being singletons. Sequenced input: blood. The receptor set was obtained from a woman between 25 and 40 years old in good health.

This clonotype was counted at least ten times. V and J are TRBV7-2 and TRBJ2-3; D tentatively fits TRBD1 or TRBD2 (5 bases each). From germline, CDR1 is SGHTA and CDR2 FQGNSA. V shed 0 bases and J shed 0 bases, with 7 bases lying between them. The CDR3 extends over 15 amino acids. The CDR3 nucleotides read TGTGCCAGCAGCTTAGCGGGACCTAGCACAGATACGCAGTATTTT. Amino acid sequence: CASSLAGPSTDTQYF.

The chain joins TRBV24-1 to TRBJ2-1; weak D call: TRBD1 (6 bases). Trimming stripped 7 bases from V and 6 bases from J, with 21 bases between. Germline V lookup: CDR1 KGHDR, CDR2 SFDVKD. The CDR3 consists of 16 residues. This chain's CDR3 is CATSEGARGPVNEQFF. CDR3 coding DNA: TGTGCCACCAGCGAAGGGGCCAGGGGACCGGTCAATGAGCAGTTCTTC.

This clonotype was counted only a few times. The CDR3 bases are TGTGCCAGCAGCTTAGCGCTCCCGCAGGGACTCTATGGCTACACCTTC. Protein sequence: CASSLALPQGLYGYTF. This sequence joins TRBV7-9 and TRBJ1-2; possibly TRBD1 for D (5 bases). The germline V gene encodes CDR1 SEHNR and CDR2 FQNEAQ (reference sequence). V gave up 0 bases and J gave up 4 bases, with 15 bases separating them. This CDR3 is 16 amino acids long.

Only a few counts were recorded for this clonotype. The genes are TRBV7-2 and TRBJ2-4; the D is unclear. The CDR3 consists of 15 residues. The germline V and J ends were trimmed by 5 bases and 5 bases, with 16 bases remaining between them. Germline loops: CDR1 SGHTA, CDR2 FQGNSA. CDR3 sequence (DNA): TGTGCCAGCAGCCCAGGAATGGTCGGCGAAAACATTCAGTACTTC. This codes for CASSPGMVGENIQYF.

The chain has TRBV7-2 and TRBJ2-3; either TRBD1 or TRBD2 may fit D (5 bases each). V was pared by 5 bases and J by 4 bases, with 13 bases between. CDR3 length: 14 amino acids. Germline loops: CDR1 SGHTA, CDR2 FQGNSA. This CDR3 reads CASSHDGAADTQYF. The CDR3 DNA is TGTGCCAGCAGCCACGACGGGGCGGCAGATACGCAGTATTTT.

This clonotype has just a few counts. The chain couples TRBV7-2 to TRBJ2-7; no definite D call. Per germline, CDR1 SGHTA and CDR2 FQGNSA. This CDR3 has 14 amino acids. Deletions cut 1 base from V and 5 bases from J, with 12 bases between. CDR3 residues: CASSLESGADEQYF. CDR3 coding DNA: TGTGCCAGCAGCTTAGAATCCGGCGCGGACGAGCAGTACTTC.

This clonotype has only a few counts. The rearrangement uses TRBV12-3 or TRBV12-4 and TRBJ2-3; 8 nucleotides line up with TRBD1. The ends lost 9 bases at V and 4 bases at J; junction bases unmatched: 9. The length of the CDR3 is 14 residues. The CDR3 DNA reads as TGTGCCAGTAGGATCGGACAGGGTCCAGATACGCAGTATTTT. Its protein is CASRIGQGPDTQYF.

The chain uses TRBV13 and TRBJ1-2, with D possibly being TRBD1 (5 bases). The CDR3 is made up of 18 amino acids. Trimming pared 0 bases from V and 6 bases from J, leaving 23 bases between. CDR1 is PRHDT, CDR2 FYEKMQ, per germline (reference sequence). The CDR3 sequence: CASSLGGQGSLKLHGYTF. The CDR3 DNA reads as TGTGCCAGCAGCTTAGGCGGCCAGGGATCCCTCAAACTACATGGCTACACCTTC.

With respect to this clonotype: A junction boundary mismatches the germline segment, possibly from a read error. DNA for the CDR3: TGTGCCAGCAGCTTAGCGTTCGACTTTCCTAACTATTGCTACACCTTC. It is translated as CASSLAFDFPNYCYTF. V usage is TRBV7-8 and J usage is TRBJ1-2; no definite D call. Germline V lookup: CDR1 SGHVS, CDR2 FQNEAQ. The CDR3 is made up of 16 amino acids. Full variable domain (remainder filled in from reference TRBV7-8 and TRBJ1-2): GAGVSQSPRYKVAKRGQDVALRCDPISGHVSLFWYQQALGQGPEFLTYFQNEAQLDKSGLPSDRFFAERPEGSVSTLKIQRTQQEDSAVYLCASSLAFDFPNYCYTFGSGTRLTVV.

On this clonotype: A much larger clone sits a single nucleotide away, making a read error possible. V is TRBV9 and J is TRBJ2-4, with TRBD2 matching 9 bases. Germline assignment: CDR1 SGDLS and CDR2 YYNGEE. The CDR3 has 17 amino acids. The CDR3 sequence: CVSSVTSGLLAKNIQYF. The CDR3, as DNA: TGTGTCAGCAGCGTAACTAGCGGGCTTCTAGCCAAAAACATTCAGTACTTC. Together with reference TRBV9 and TRBJ2-4, the CDR3 gives the full variable domain: DSGVTQTPKHLITATGQRVTLRCSPRSGDLSVYWYQQSLDQGLQFLIQYYNGEERAKGNILERFSAQQFPDLHSELNLSSLELGDSALYFCVSSVTSGLLAKNIQYFGAGTRLSVL.

This clonotype was seen at least ten times. CDR3 in DNA: TGTGCCAGCAGCCCAGGCGGCTCAGATACGCAGTATTTT. Protein: CASSPGGSDTQYF. V usage is TRBV9 and J usage is TRBJ2-3; D is unresolved. The ends were cut back, 4 bases at V and 4 bases at J, with 10 bases in the middle. Germline V gene data show CDR1 as SGDLS and CDR2 as YYNGEE. The length of the CDR3 is 13 residues.

This sequence joins TRBV5-1 and TRBJ2-5, with D possibly matching TRBD2 (5 bases). TRBJ2-7 matches the DNA end more closely, so the J call is doubtful. The CDR3 spans 14 residues. Germline V CDR1 and CDR2: SGHRS, YFSETQ. The CDR3 is CASSLLDSQYEQYF. The CDR3 bases are TGCGCCAGCAGCTTGCTGGACTCACAATACGAGCAGTACTTC.